This TCR beta chain was obtained from a study of cytomegalovirus exposure and HLA in healthy donors. General study results and limits: The study recorded some 160 TCR beta chains that were cytomegalovirus-associated. Some V segments, TRBV6-2 and TRBV6-3 among them, were indistinguishable and were therefore excluded.

Losses at the gene ends were 4 bases for V and 9 bases for J; bases not matched to a gene: 9. The CDR3 loop spans 14 amino acids. CDR1 and CDR2 from the germline V gene are SSHAT and FNYEAQ (reference sequence). Primers: 60 Vbeta forward and 13 Jbeta reverse. Original processing methods: Approximately 12 million of the about 80 million unique TCR beta chains counted in a later analysis were shared. Using immunoSEQ multiplex PCR, the repertoire was profiled, and TCRdb retains in-frame clones only, with some absent. V, J and clone size are taken as reported in that table, and D and trimming were inferred from the DNA itself. The sample has 200,000 or so clones; around 86% are singletons. Remarks on this clone: Its target is unknown.

Material: PBMCs. This sequence originates from a woman in her 50s in good health and CMV-seropositive. The gene calls are TRBV7-7 and TRBJ2-5; 9 nucleotides line up with TRBD2. Written as DNA, the CDR3 is TGTGCCAGCAGCTCGACTAGCGGCGTAGCGGCCCAGTACTTC. This codes for CASSSTSGVAAQYF. Based on the CDR3 plus reference TRBV7-7 and TRBJ2-5, the full variable domain is GAGVSQSPRYKVTKRGQDVTLRCDPISSHATLYWYQQALGQGPEFLTYFNYEAQPDKSGLPSDRFSAERPEGSISTLTIQRTEQRDSAMYRCASSSTSGVAAQYFGPGTRLLVL.